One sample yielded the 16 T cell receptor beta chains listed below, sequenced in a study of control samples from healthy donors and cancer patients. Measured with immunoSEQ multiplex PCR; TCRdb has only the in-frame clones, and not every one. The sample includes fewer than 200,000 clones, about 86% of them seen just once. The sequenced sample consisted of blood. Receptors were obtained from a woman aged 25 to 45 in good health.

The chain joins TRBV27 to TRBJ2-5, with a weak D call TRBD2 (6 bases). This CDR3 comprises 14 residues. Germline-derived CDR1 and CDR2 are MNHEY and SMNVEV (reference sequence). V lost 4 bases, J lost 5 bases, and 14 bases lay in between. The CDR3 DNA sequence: TGTGCCAGCAGTTATTCCGGGGGTAGGGAGACCCAGTACTTC. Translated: CASSYSGGRETQYF.

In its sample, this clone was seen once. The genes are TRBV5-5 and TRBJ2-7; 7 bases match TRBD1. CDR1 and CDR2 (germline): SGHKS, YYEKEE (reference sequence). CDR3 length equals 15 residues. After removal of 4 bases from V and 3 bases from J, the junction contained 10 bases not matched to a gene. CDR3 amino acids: CASSRGTDFFYEQYF. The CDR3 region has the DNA TGTGCCAGCAGCCGTGGGACAGATTTTTTCTACGAGCAGTACTTC.

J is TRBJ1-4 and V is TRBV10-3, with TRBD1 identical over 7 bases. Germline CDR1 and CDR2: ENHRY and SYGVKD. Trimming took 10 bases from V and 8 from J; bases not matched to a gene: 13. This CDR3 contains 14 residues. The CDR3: CATGVGGANEKLFF. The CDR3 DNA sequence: TGTGCCACAGGAGTAGGGGGCGCGAACGAAAAACTGTTTTTT.

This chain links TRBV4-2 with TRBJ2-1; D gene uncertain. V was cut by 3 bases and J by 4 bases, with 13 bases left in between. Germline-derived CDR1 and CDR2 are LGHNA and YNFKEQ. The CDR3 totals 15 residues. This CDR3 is CASSHLQGPYNEQFF. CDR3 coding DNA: TGTGCCAGCAGCCATCTCCAAGGGCCATACAATGAGCAGTTCTTC.

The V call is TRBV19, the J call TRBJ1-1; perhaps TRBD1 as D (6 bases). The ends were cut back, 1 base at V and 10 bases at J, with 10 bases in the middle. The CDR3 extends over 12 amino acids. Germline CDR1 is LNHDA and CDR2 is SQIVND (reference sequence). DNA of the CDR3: TGTGCCAGTAGTATAGGGGCAGGGGTAGCTTTCTTT. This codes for CASSIGAGVAFF.

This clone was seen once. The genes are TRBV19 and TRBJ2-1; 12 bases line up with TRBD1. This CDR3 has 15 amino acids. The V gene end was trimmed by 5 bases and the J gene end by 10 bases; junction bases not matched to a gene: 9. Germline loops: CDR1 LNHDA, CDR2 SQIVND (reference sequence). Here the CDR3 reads CASSDKGQGAGEQFF. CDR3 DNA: TGTGCCAGTAGTGACAAGGGACAGGGGGCTGGAGAGCAGTTCTTC.

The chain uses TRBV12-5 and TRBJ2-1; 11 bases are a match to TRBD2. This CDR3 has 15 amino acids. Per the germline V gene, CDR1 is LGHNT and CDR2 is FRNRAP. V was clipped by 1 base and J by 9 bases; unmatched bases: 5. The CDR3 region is CASGLGSGGVGEQFF. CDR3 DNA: TGTGCTAGTGGTTTGGGTAGCGGGGGGGTCGGTGAGCAGTTCTTC.

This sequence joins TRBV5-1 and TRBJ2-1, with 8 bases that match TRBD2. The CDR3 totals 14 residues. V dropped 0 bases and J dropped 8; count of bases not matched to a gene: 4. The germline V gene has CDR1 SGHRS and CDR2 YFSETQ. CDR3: CASSLAGRADEQFF. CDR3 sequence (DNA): TGCGCCAGCAGCTTGGCCGGGAGGGCCGATGAGCAGTTCTTC.

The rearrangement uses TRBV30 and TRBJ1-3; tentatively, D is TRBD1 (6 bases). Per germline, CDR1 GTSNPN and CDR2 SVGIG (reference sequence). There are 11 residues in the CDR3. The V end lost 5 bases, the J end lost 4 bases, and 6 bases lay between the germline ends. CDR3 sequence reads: CAWDRGNTIYF. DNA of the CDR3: TGTGCCTGGGACAGGGGAAACACCATATATTTT.

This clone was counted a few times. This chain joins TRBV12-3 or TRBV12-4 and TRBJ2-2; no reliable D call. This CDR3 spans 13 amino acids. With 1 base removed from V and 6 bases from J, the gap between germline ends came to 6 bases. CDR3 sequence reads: CASSLGQSGELFF. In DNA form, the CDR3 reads TGTGCCAGCAGTTTAGGACAATCCGGGGAGCTGTTTTTT.

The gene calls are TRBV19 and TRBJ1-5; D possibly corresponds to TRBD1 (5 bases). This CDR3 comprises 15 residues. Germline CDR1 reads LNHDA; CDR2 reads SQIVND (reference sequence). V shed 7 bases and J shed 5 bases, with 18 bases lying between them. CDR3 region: CASTPPGGGHQPQHF. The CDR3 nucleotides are TGTGCCAGTACCCCCCCGGGGGGAGGTCATCAGCCCCAGCATTTT.

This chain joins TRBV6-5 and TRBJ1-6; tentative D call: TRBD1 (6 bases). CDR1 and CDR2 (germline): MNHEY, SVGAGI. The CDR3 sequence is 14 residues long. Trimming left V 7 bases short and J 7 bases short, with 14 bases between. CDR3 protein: CASTDRGANSPLHF. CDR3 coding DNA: TGTGCCAGCACCGATCGGGGGGCCAATTCACCCCTCCACTTT.

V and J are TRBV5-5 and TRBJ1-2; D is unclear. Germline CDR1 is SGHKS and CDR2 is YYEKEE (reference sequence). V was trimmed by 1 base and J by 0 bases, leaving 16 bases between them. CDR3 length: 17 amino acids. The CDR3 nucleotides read TGTGCCAGCAGCTTGTTAGGAGGCCTGGCCGCTAACTATGGCTACACCTTC. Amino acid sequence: CASSLLGGLAANYGYTF.

The CDR3 DNA reads TGTGCCAGCAGGTTCGGGGCTCGGGCAGAGACCCAGTACTTC. Protein: CASRFGARAETQYF. This rearrangement joins TRBV7-9 to TRBJ2-5; the D gene could be TRBD1 or TRBD2 (5 bases each). This CDR3 region has 14 residues. Germline V gene lookup returns CDR1 SEHNR and CDR2 FQNEAQ (reference sequence). Between the trimmed V and J ends, which lost 6 bases and 4 bases, there was a span of 15 bases.

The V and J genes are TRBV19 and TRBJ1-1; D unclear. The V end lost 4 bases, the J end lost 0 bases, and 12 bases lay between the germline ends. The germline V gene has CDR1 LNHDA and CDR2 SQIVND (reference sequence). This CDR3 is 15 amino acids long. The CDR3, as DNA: TGTGCCAGTAGTACCCCCGCCAGGCTGAACACTGAAGCTTTCTTT. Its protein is CASSTPARLNTEAFF.

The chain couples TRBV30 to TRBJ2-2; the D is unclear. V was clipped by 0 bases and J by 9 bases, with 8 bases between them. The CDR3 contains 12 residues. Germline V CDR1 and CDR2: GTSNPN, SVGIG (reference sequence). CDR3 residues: CAWSVGGRELFF. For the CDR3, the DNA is TGTGCCTGGAGTGTAGGTGGGAGGGAGCTGTTTTTT.